This is a list of T cell receptor beta chains from one sample in a study of metastatic and nonmetastatic thyroid tumors. With MiXCR, TCRdb reprocessed the PCR reads. This sample yields 45,000 or so clones, of which roughly 4% are seen a single time; approximately 9.5% belongs to the top ten. Sequenced sample: blood. The source of these receptors is a female donor with papillary thyroid cancer or a benign thyroid nodule (not recorded which). Some clones in this sample may be carry-over from other donors' samples. Each CDR3 is given with its conserved first and last residue. The D gene is left open where the match is weak. For some rows the clone size is stated as once, few or many, or as a class when expanded; others skip it.

D gene: .
J gene: TRBJ2-2
clone size: many
V gene: TRBV7-3
CDR3 protein: CASSEGLTGELFF
CDR3 DNA: TGTGCCAGCAGCGAAGGCCTGACCGGGGAGCTGTTTTTT

D gene: .
J gene: TRBJ2-5
clone size: many
V gene: TRBV7-8
CDR3 protein: CASSPPGTQETQYF
CDR3 DNA: TGTGCCAGCAGCCCACCCGGGACTCAAGAGACCCAGTACTTC

D gene: .
J gene: TRBJ2-3
clone size: .
V gene: TRBV19
CDR3 protein: CASSTERIHKQYF
CDR3 DNA: TGCGCCAGTAGTACCGAGCGGATTCATAAGCAGTATTTT

D gene: .
J gene: TRBJ2-7
clone size: many
V gene: TRBV3-1
CDR3 protein: CASSPQGSEQYF
CDR3 DNA: TGTGCCAGCAGCCCACAGGGTAGCGAGCAGTACTTC

D gene: .
J gene: TRBJ2-7
clone size: .
V gene: TRBV13
CDR3 protein: CASSLTGYEQYF
CDR3 DNA: TGTGCCAGCAGCTTGACAGGATACGAGCAGTACTTC

D gene: .
J gene: TRBJ2-1
clone size: many
V gene: TRBV2
CDR3 protein: CASSEEGGMSYNEQFF
CDR3 DNA: TGTGCCAGCAGTGAAGAAGGCGGGATGTCCTACAATGAGCAGTTCTTC

D gene: .
J gene: TRBJ1-2
clone size: .
V gene: TRBV28
CDR3 protein: CASSPAANYGYTF
CDR3 DNA: TGTGCCAGCAGCCCGGCGGCCAACTATGGCTACACCTTC

D gene: .
J gene: TRBJ2-3
clone size: many
V gene: TRBV5-1
CDR3 protein: CASFRDSGTDTQYF
CDR3 DNA: TGCGCCAGTTTCCGGGACTCCGGCACAGATACGCAGTATTTT

D gene: TRBD2
J gene: TRBJ2-3
clone size: many
V gene: TRBV6-1
CDR3 protein: CASRGPGLAGITDTQYF
CDR3 DNA: TGTGCCAGCAGAGGCCCGGGACTAGCGGGGATAACAGATACGCAGTATTTT

D gene: .
J gene: TRBJ1-1
clone size: few
V gene: TRBV12-3/TRBV12-4
CDR3 protein: CASSLPRGGTEAFF
CDR3 DNA: TGTGCCAGCAGTCTCCCTCGAGGGGGCACTGAAGCTTTCTTT

D gene: .
J gene: TRBJ2-5
clone size: many
V gene: TRBV20-1
CDR3 protein: CSAIRLTVEGTQYF
CDR3 DNA: TGCAGTGCTATTAGGCTTACCGTCGAGGGGACCCAGTACTTC

D gene: TRBD2
J gene: TRBJ2-7
clone size: .
V gene: TRBV6-5
CDR3 protein: CASSEGTIGSYQQYF
CDR3 DNA: TGTGCCAGCAGTGAGGGGACTATCGGCTCCTACCAGCAGTACTTC

D gene: TRBD1
J gene: TRBJ2-2
clone size: many
V gene: TRBV11-3
CDR3 protein: CASSFPHRGLGELFF
CDR3 DNA: TGTGCCAGCAGCTTCCCCCACAGGGGTCTCGGGGAGCTGTTTTTT

D gene: .
J gene: TRBJ1-2
clone size: .
V gene: TRBV20-1
CDR3 protein: CSARAPKPGTLSYGYTF
CDR3 DNA: TGCAGTGCTAGAGCCCCAAAGCCCGGGACACTTTCCTATGGCTACACCTTC

D gene: .
J gene: TRBJ1-2
clone size: .
V gene: TRBV11-3
CDR3 protein: CASSLRPDSLDGYTF
CDR3 DNA: TGTGCCAGCAGCTTACGTCCCGACTCCCTGGATGGCTACACCTTC

D gene: .
J gene: TRBJ2-1
clone size: few
V gene: TRBV20-1
CDR3 protein: CSADDTYNEQFF
CDR3 DNA: TGCAGTGCTGATGATACTTACAATGAGCAGTTCTTC

D gene: TRBD2
J gene: TRBJ2-1
clone size: .
V gene: TRBV28
CDR3 protein: CASSLFGGRTYNEQFF
CDR3 DNA: TGTGCCAGCAGTTTATTTGGCGGGAGAACCTACAATGAGCAGTTCTTC

D gene: TRBD1
J gene: TRBJ2-6
clone size: few
V gene: TRBV15
CDR3 protein: CATSEDRGWGANVLTF
CDR3 DNA: TGTGCCACCAGCGAAGACAGGGGCTGGGGGGCCAACGTCCTGACTTTC

D gene: .
J gene: TRBJ1-1
clone size: .
V gene: TRBV6-5
CDR3 protein: CASRDSEAFF
CDR3 DNA: TGTGCCAGCAGGGACTCTGAAGCTTTCTTT

D gene: .
J gene: TRBJ2-3
clone size: many
V gene: TRBV14
CDR3 protein: CASNPRGGDTQYF
CDR3 DNA: TGTGCCAGCAACCCCCGGGGAGGAGATACGCAGTATTTT

D gene: .
J gene: TRBJ1-1
clone size: many
V gene: TRBV19
CDR3 protein: CASSIRTGLTNTEAFF
CDR3 DNA: TGTGCCAGTAGTATCCGCACAGGACTAACGAACACTGAAGCTTTCTTT

D gene: .
J gene: TRBJ2-1
clone size: few
V gene: TRBV11-3
CDR3 protein: CASSLGENNEQFF
CDR3 DNA: TGTGCCAGCAGCTTAGGAGAGAACAATGAGCAGTTCTTC